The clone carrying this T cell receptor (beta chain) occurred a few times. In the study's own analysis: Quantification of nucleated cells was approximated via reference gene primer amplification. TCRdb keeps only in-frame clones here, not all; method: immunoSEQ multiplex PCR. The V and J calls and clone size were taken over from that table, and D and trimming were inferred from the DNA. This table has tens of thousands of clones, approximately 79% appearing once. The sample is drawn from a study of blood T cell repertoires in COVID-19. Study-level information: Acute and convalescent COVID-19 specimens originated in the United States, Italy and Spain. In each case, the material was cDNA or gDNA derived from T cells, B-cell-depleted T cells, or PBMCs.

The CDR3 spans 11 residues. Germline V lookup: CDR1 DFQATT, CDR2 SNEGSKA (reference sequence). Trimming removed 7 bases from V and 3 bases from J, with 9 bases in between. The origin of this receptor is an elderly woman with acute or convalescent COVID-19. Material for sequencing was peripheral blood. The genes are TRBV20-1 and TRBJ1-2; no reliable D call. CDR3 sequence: CSVKGDYGYTF. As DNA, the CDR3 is TGCAGTGTTAAGGGAGACTATGGCTACACCTTC.